This record concerns one T cell receptor beta chain sequence. The data belong to a study of blood T cell repertoires in COVID-19. The germline V gene has CDR1 LGHNA and CDR2 YNFKEQ. The CDR3 is 15 amino acids. Between the trimmed V and J ends, which lost 0 bases and 1 base, there was a span of 9 bases. TCRdb's copy holds only in-frame clones and misses some; the assay was immunoSEQ multiplex PCR. The table shows approximately 260,000 clones, with just over 90% occurring only once. Which cohort a participant joined came from the clinical history participants gave. The V and J genes are TRBV4-2 and TRBJ2-5; tentatively, D is TRBD1 (5 bases). Sequenced material: PBMCs or T cells enriched from blood (not recorded which). The sequence was collected from a woman aged 18 to 35 who had recovered from COVID-19. The CDR3 region has the DNA TGTGCCAGCAGCCAAGAAAGGGGCCCCCAAGAGACCCAGTACTTC. It specifies CASSQERGPQETQYF.